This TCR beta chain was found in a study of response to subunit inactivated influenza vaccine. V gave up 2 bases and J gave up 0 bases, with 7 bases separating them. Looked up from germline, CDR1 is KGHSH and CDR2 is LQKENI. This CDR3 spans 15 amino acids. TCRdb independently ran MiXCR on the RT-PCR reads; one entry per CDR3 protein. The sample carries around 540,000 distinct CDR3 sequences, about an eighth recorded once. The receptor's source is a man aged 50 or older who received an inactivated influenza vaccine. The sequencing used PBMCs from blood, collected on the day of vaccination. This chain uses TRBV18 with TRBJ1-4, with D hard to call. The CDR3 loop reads CASSPSTATNEKLFF. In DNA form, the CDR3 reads TGTGCCAGCTCACCATCGACCGCAACTAATGAAAAACTGTTTTTT.